These 19 T cell receptor beta chains share one sample of origin, sequenced in a study of T cell repertoires in cytomegalovirus infection. TCRdb re-called the reads with MiXCR, one entry per CDR3 protein. The table records about 130,000 distinct CDR3 sequences, about 10% of them present only once. Sequenced: PBMCs. These receptor sequences come from a human donor in good health (CMV status not recorded). Some clones in this sample may be carry-over from other donors' samples.

Worth noting for this clonotype: One base away lies a much larger clone, so this may be a sequencing read error. The rearrangement uses TRBV19 and TRBJ2-2; D ambiguous. The CDR3 length is 18 residues. V shed 5 bases and J shed 2 bases, with 21 bases lying between them. Germline CDR1 is LNHDA and CDR2 is SQIVND (reference sequence). The DNA for the CDR3 is TGTGCCAGTAGTCAAAGCCGGCACTGGCGATTTAACACCGGGGAGCTGTTTTTT. It is translated as CASSQSRHWRFNTGELFF.

This clonotype has ten or more counts. The gene calls are TRBV2 and TRBJ1-3; D perhaps matches TRBD1 (6 bases). Germline loops: CDR1 SNHLY, CDR2 FYNNEI. The CDR3 consists of 14 residues. Trimming removed 6 bases from V and 2 bases from J, with 11 bases in between. The CDR3 DNA sequence: TGTGCCAGCAGGGCGAGGGGGACTGGAAACACCATATATTTT. Its protein is CASRARGTGNTIYF.

The sample holds many counts of this clonotype. The V call is TRBV7-4, the J call TRBJ2-7; D remains ambiguous. The length of the CDR3 is 10 residues. V dropped 10 bases and J dropped 3 bases, with 7 bases sitting between them. Germline lookup yields CDR1 SGHVT and CDR2 SQSDAQ. CDR3 amino acids: CATRLYEQYF. DNA for the CDR3: TGTGCCACCCGCCTCTACGAGCAGTACTTC.

The sample holds many counts of this clonotype. The CDR3 loop is CASSPNQGLITEAFF. The CDR3 DNA is TGTGCCAGCTCACCAAATCAGGGGCTGATTACTGAAGCTTTCTTT. The V call is TRBV18, the J call TRBJ1-1, with D perhaps matching TRBD1 (6 bases). CDR1 is KGHSH and CDR2 is LQKENI in the germline V gene. There are 15 residues in the CDR3. The germline V and J ends were trimmed by 2 bases and 5 bases, with 15 bases remaining between them.

The chain employs TRBV29-1 and TRBJ2-5; no firm D call. The V end was cut by 5 bases, the J end by 0 bases, with 7 bases between. This CDR3 has 12 amino acids. The germline gives CDR1 SQVTM, CDR2 ANQGSEA. The CDR3 loop reads CSVFVYQETQYF. CDR3 sequence (DNA): TGCAGCGTTTTCGTTTACCAAGAGACCCAGTACTTC.

At least ten counts were recorded for this clonotype. As DNA, the CDR3 is TGTGCCAGCAGCTTAAGACAGGCGAACACTGAAGCTTTCTTT. This sequence encodes CASSLRQANTEAFF. The V and J genes are TRBV7-9 and TRBJ1-1; a weak D match, TRBD1 (6 bases). Trimming pared 2 bases from V and 1 base from J, leaving 8 bases between. Germline CDR1 and CDR2: SEHNR and FQNEAQ (reference sequence). The CDR3 loop spans 14 amino acids. The variable domain in full, completed from reference TRBV7-9 and TRBJ1-1, reads DTGVSQNPRHKITKRGQNVTFRCDPISEHNRLYWYRQTLGQGPEFLTYFQNEAQLEKSRLLSDRFSAERPKGSFSTLEIQRTEQGDSAMYLCASSLRQANTEAFFGQGTRLTVV.

V and J are TRBV20-1 and TRBJ1-1, with D unresolved. From germline, CDR1 is DFQATT and CDR2 SNEGSKA (reference sequence). This CDR3 has 17 amino acids. V was trimmed by 0 bases and J by 0 bases, leaving 17 bases between them. CDR3 amino acids: CSARDLRQLAMNTEAFF. The CDR3 DNA follows: TGCAGTGCTAGAGATCTAAGGCAGCTAGCCATGAACACTGAAGCTTTCTTT.

The gene calls are TRBV4-1 and TRBJ2-5; 9 bases map to TRBD1. Looked up from germline, CDR1 is MGHRA and CDR2 is YSYEKL. This CDR3 has 16 residues. V gave up 3 bases and J gave up 4 bases; unmatched junction bases: 9. The CDR3 spells CASSQALQGARETQYF. CDR3 coding DNA: TGCGCCAGCAGCCAGGCGTTACAGGGGGCTCGAGAGACCCAGTACTTC.

This sequence joins TRBV10-3 and TRBJ1-2; D remains unclear. V was clipped by 6 bases and J by 10 bases, with 18 bases between them. Germline V gene data show CDR1 as ENHRY and CDR2 as SYGVKD. The CDR3 has 13 residues. CDR3 sequence: CAISADLSRAYTF. The DNA for the CDR3 is TGTGCCATCAGCGCGGATCTTTCCCGCGCCTACACCTTC.

This clonotype showed up many times. The chain combines TRBV5-1 with TRBJ2-6; 8 bases map to TRBD2. Germline V lookup: CDR1 SGHRS, CDR2 YFSETQ. The CDR3 contains 16 residues. V lost 3 bases and J lost 4; bases outside the gene matches: 6. In DNA form, the CDR3 reads TGCGCCAGCAGCTCTCCGGGGGGGCCCGGGGCCAACGTCCTGACTTTC. It translates to CASSSPGGPGANVLTF.

There are many counts of this clonotype. The V call is TRBV7-3, the J call TRBJ2-1; D ambiguous. Germline assignment: CDR1 SGHTA and CDR2 FQGTGA. The CDR3 is 13 residues long. Trimming took 0 bases from V and 10 from J, leaving 10 bases between them. CDR3 sequence: CASSLTIHGEQFF. CDR3 DNA sequence: TGTGCCAGCAGCTTAACAATCCATGGGGAGCAGTTCTTC.

The chain is built from TRBV15 and TRBJ1-5; no definite D call. The CDR3 extends over 14 amino acids. Trimming left V 1 base short and J 2 bases short, with 6 bases between. CDR1 and CDR2 (germline): LNHNV, YYDKDF (reference sequence). The DNA of the CDR3 is TGTGCCACCAGCAGAGGAGGTGGCAATCAGCCCCAGCATTTT. Protein: CATSRGGGNQPQHF.

This clonotype occurred many times. The chain uses TRBV18 and TRBJ1-1, with D possibly TRBD1 on 6 matching bases. V was shortened by 2 bases and J by 4 bases, with 11 bases between the two germline ends. Germline V gives CDR1 KGHSH, CDR2 LQKENI. The CDR3 has 14 amino acids. The CDR3 nucleotides read TGTGCCAGCTCACCATTCCCGGGGGCCACTGAAGCTTTCTTT. This translates into CASSPFPGATEAFF.

V and J are TRBV7-9 and TRBJ1-2; D unclear. CDR1 SEHNR and CDR2 FQNEAQ come from the germline V gene (reference sequence). The CDR3 extends over 15 amino acids. The germline V and J ends were trimmed by 8 bases and 2 bases, with 18 bases remaining between them. In DNA form, the CDR3 reads TGTGCCAGCGGGCAGGTCAACAATTACAACTATGGCTACACCTTC. Residues: CASGQVNNYNYGYTF.

This clonotype was observed a handful of times. The chain carries TRBV7-2 and TRBJ1-5; D call uncertain. The V gene lost 2 bases and the J gene lost 6 bases, with 11 bases spanning the gap. The CDR3 spans 14 residues. Germline values: CDR1 SGHTA, CDR2 FQGNSA. For the CDR3, the DNA is TGTGCCAGCAGCTTAACCGGCGCGAGTCAGCCCCAGCATTTT. Its protein is CASSLTGASQPQHF.

This clonotype occurred many times. The rearrangement joins TRBV7-2 to TRBJ2-3, with TRBD2 matching 15 bases. The trim removed 2 bases at V and 0 bases at J, leaving 9 bases unmatched. This CDR3 is 20 amino acids long. CDR1 is SGHTA and CDR2 is FQGNSA in the germline V gene. This chain's CDR3 is CASSLTGTSGRSLSTDTQYF. The DNA of the CDR3 is TGTGCCAGCAGCTTAACCGGGACTAGCGGGAGGAGTCTGAGCACAGATACGCAGTATTTT.

This clonotype was observed many times. The chain joins TRBV7-2 to TRBJ2-3, with D maybe TRBD2 (7 bases). Per germline, CDR1 SGHTA and CDR2 FQGNSA. V gave up 1 base and J gave up 3 bases, with 11 bases separating them. The CDR3 is made up of 15 amino acids. The CDR3, as DNA: TGTGCCAGCAGCTTAGGGCGGGGGACAACAGATACGCAGTATTTT. Amino acid sequence: CASSLGRGTTDTQYF.

This clonotype was recorded many times. The V gene is TRBV2, the J gene TRBJ1-1, with D uncertain. Germline V gene data show CDR1 as SNHLY and CDR2 as FYNNEI. V was trimmed by 7 bases and J by 6 bases, leaving 6 bases between them. The CDR3 consists of 10 residues. Here the CDR3 DNA reads TGTGCCAGCAACCGAGCTGAAGCTTTCTTT. Translated, it gives CASNRAEAFF.

This clonotype was found a few times. V gene TRBV20-1 combines with J gene TRBJ1-2; TRBD1 matches at 8 bases. V lost 6 bases to trimming and J lost 8 bases; unmatched junction nucleotides: 14. CDR1 DFQATT and CDR2 SNEGSKA come from the germline V gene (reference sequence). The CDR3 is 14 amino acids. The CDR3 DNA sequence: TGCAGTGCCAGATACGCAGGGACAGGTGGAGGCTACACCTTC. Encoded protein: CSARYAGTGGGYTF.